This T cell receptor (beta chain) was profiled in a study of cytomegalovirus exposure and HLA in healthy donors. The study's findings and limits: V- and J-gene trimming in TCR beta was tied to a missense DCLRE1C variant by an analysis performed later. Researchers catalogued about 160 TCR beta chains as cytomegalovirus-associated.

This CDR3 contains 13 residues. CDR1 is SNHLY and CDR2 is FYNNEI in the germline V gene. Trimming took 2 bases from V and 4 from J, leaving 9 bases between them. Vbeta (60) and Jbeta (13) primers were used in the PCR. Libraries were prepared by immunoSEQ multiplex PCR; TCRdb keeps only in-frame clonotypes and omits some of them. The specimen's table records some 76,000 clones. Notes on this clone: No antigen is known for it.

Sequenced material: PBMCs. The rearrangement uses TRBV2 and TRBJ2-7, with D tentatively TRBD1 (5 bases). The receptor's source is a man aged 35 to 55 in good health and CMV-seronegative. The CDR3 DNA reads TGTGCCAGCAGTGAACAGGGCGAGTACGAGCAGTACTTC. Its translation is CASSEQGEYEQYF.